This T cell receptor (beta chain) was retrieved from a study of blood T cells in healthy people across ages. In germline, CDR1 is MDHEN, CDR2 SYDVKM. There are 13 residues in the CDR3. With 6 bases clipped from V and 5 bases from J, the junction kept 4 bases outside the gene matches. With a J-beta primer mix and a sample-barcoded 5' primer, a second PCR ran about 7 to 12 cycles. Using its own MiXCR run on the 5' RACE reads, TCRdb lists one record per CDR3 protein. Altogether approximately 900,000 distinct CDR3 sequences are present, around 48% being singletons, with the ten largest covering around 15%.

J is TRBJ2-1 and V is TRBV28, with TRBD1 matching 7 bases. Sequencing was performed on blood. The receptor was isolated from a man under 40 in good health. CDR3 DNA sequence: TGTGCCAGCAGGAGACAGGGAAACAATGAGCAGTTCTTC. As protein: CASRRQGNNEQFF.